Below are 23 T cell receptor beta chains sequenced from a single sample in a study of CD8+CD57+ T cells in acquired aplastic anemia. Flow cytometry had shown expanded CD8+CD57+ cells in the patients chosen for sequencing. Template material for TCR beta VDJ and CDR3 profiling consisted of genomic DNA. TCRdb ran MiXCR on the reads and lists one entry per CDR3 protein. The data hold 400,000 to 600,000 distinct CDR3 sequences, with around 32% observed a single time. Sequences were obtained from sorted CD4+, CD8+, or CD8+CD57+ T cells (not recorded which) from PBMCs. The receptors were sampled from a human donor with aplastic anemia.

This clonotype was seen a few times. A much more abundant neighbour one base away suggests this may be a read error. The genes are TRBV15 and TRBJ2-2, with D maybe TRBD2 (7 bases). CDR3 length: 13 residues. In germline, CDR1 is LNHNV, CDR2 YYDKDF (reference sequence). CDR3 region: CATSRNEGGEPFF. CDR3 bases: TGTGCCACCAGCAGGAACGAGGGGGGGGAGCCGTTTTTT.

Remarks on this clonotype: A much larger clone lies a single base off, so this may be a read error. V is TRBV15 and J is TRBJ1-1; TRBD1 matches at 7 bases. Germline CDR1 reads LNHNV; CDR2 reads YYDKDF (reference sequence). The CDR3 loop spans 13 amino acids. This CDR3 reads CATSRGQGGEALF. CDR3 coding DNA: TGTGCCACCAGCAGAGGACAGGGAGGGGAAGCTCTCTTT.

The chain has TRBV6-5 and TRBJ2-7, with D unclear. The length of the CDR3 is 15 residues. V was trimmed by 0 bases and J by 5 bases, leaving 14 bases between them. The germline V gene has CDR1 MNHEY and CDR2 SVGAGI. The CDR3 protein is CASSYSPGLGDEQYF. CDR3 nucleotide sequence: TGTGCCAGCAGTTACTCGCCAGGCCTGGGCGACGAGCAGTACTTC.

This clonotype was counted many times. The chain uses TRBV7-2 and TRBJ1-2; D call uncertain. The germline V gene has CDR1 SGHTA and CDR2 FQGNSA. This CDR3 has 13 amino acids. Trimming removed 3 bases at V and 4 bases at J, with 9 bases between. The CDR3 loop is CASSFPMRYGYTF. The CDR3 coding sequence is TGTGCCAGCAGCTTCCCTATGCGCTATGGCTACACCTTC.

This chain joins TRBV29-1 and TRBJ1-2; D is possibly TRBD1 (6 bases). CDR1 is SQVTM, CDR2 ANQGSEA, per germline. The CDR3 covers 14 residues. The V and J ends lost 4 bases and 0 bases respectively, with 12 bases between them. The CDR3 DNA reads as TGCAGCGTTGTGTTGTCAGGGGCTAACTATGGCTACACCTTC. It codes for CSVVLSGANYGYTF.

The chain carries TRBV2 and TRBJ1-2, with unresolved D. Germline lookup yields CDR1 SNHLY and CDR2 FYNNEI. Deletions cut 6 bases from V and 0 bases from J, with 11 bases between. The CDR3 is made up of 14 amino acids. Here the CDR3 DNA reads TGTGCCAGCAGCGACGGACGGTCTAACTATGGCTACACCTTC. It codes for CASSDGRSNYGYTF.

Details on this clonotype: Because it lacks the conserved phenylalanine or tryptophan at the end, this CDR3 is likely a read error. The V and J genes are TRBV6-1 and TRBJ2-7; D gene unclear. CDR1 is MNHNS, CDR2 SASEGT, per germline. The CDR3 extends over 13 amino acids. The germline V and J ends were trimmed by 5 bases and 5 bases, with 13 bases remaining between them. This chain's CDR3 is CASSQIGSDEQYL. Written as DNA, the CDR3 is TGTGCCAGCAGTCAAATAGGTTCCGACGAGCAGTACCTC.

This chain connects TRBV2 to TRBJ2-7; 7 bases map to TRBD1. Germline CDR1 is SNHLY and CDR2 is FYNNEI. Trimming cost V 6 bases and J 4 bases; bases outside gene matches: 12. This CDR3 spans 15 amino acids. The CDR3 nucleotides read TGTGCCAGCAGCAGGCCTGGGACAGCCGGTTACGAGCAGTACTTC. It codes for CASSRPGTAGYEQYF.

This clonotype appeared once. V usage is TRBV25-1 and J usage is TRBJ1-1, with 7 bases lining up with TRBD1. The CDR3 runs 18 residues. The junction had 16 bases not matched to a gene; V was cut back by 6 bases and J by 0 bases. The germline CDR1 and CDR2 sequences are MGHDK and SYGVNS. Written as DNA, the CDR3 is TGTGCCAGCAGCTCATGGGACTTGACAGGGCTTTTGAACACTGAAGCTTTCTTT. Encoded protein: CASSSWDLTGLLNTEAFF. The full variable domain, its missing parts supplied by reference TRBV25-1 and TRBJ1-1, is EADIYQTPRYLVIGTGKKITLECSQTMGHDKMYWYQQDPGMELHLIHYSYGVNSTEKGDLSSESTVSRIRTEHFPLTLESARPSHTSQYLCASSSWDLTGLLNTEAFFGQGTRLTVV.

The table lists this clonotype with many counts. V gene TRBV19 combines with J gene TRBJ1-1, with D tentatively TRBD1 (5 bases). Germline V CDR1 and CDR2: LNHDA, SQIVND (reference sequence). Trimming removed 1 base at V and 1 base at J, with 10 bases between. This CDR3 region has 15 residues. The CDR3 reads CASSIGQGTNTEAFF. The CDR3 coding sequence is TGTGCCAGTAGTATAGGGCAGGGAACGAACACTGAAGCTTTCTTT.

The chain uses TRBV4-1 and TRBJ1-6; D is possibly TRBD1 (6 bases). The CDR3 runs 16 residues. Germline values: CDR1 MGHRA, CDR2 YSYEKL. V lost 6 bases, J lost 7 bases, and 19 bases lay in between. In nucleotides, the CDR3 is TGCGCCAGCAGGGGGGGCAGGGACCTCGAGAATTCACCCCTCCACTTT. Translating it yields CASRGGRDLENSPLHF.

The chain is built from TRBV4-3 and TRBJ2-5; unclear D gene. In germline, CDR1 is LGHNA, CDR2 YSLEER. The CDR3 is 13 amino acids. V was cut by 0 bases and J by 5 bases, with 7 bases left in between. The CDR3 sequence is CASSQEIRETQYF. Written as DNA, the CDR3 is TGCGCCAGCAGCCAAGAAATACGGGAGACCCAGTACTTC.

The CDR3 DNA reads as TGTGCCAGCAGTTGGGAGGGGTTGAACACTGAAGCTTTCTTT. It is translated as CASSWEGLNTEAFF. V is TRBV3-1 and J is TRBJ1-1; D is perhaps TRBD1 (5 bases). Deletions cut 6 bases from V and 0 bases from J, with 11 bases between. CDR1 is LGHDT, CDR2 YNNKEL, per germline (reference sequence). CDR3 size: 14 residues.

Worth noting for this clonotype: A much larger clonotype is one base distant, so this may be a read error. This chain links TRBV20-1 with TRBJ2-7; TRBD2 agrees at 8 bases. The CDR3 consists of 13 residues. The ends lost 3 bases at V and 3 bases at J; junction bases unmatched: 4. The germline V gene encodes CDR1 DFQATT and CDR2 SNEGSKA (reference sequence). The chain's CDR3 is CSASRGLGYEQYF. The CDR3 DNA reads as TGCAGTGCTAGTCGGGGACTAGGCTACGAGCAGTACTTC.

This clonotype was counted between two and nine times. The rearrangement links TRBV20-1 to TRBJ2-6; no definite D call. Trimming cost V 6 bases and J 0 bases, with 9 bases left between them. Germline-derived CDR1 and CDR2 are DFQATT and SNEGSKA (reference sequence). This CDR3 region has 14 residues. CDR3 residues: CSAPVPSGANVLTF. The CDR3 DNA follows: TGCAGTGCCCCTGTCCCCTCTGGGGCCAACGTCCTGACTTTC.

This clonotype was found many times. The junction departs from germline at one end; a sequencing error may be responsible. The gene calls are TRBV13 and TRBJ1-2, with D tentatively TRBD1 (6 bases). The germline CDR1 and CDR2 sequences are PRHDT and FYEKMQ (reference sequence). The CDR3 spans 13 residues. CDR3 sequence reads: CASSPGAPHGYTF. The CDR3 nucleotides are TGTGCAAGCAGCCCAGGGGCGCCGCATGGCTACACCTTC.

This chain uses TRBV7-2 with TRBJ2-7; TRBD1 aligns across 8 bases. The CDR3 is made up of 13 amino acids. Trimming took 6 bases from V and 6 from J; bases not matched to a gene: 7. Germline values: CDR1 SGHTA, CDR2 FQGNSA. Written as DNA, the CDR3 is TGTGCCAGCAGGCTCTGGACAGGGTCCGAGCAGTACTTC. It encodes CASRLWTGSEQYF.

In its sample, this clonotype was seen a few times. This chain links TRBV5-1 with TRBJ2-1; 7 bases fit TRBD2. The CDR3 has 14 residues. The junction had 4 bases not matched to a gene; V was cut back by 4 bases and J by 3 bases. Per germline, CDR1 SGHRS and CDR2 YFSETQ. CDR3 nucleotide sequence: TGCGCCAGCAGCCTCACTAGCGACTACAATGAGCAGTTCTTC. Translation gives CASSLTSDYNEQFF.

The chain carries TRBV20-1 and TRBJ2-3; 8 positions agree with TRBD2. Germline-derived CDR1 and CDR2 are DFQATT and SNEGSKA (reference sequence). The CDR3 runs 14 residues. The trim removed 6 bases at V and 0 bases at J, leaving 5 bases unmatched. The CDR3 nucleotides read TGCAGTGCGGCAGTAGCGGGAAGCACAGATACGCAGTATTTT. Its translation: CSAAVAGSTDTQYF.

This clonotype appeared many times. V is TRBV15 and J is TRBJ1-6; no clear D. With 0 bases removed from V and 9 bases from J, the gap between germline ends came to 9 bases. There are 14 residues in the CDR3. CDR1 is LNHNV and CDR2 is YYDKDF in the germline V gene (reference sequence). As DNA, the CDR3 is TGTGCCACCAGCAGAGATGTAGATCCTTCACCCCTCCACTTT. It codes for CATSRDVDPSPLHF.

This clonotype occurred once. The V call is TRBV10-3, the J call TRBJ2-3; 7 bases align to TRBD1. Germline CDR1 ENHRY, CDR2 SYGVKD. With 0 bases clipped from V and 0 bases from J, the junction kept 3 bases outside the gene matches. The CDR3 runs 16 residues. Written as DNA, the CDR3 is TGTGCCATCAGTGAGTCGACAGGGATCAGCACAGATACGCAGTATTTT. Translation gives CAISESTGISTDTQYF.

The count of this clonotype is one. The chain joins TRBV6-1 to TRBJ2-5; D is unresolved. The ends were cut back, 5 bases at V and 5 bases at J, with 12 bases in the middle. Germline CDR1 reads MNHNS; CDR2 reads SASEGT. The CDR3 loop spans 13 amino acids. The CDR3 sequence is CASSHSSVETQYF. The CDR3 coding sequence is TGTGCCAGCAGTCATAGCTCCGTCGAGACCCAGTACTTC.

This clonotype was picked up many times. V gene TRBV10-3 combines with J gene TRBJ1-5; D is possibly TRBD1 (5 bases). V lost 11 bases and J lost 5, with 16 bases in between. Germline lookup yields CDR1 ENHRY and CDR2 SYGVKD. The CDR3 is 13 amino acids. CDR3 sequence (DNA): TGTGCCGTTCGGGGGAGGGGAGATCAGCCCCAGCATTTT. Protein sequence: CAVRGRGDQPQHF.